Listed below are T cell receptor beta chains from one sample, sequenced in a study of cytomegalovirus exposure and HLA in healthy donors. Only in-frame clones appear in the TCRdb table, and some are missing; sequencing was by immunoSEQ multiplex PCR. The sample carries approximately 150,000 clones, under 90% recorded once. The source material was PBMCs. The receptors were sampled from a boy aged 2 to 9 in good health and CMV-seronegative. Both conserved end residues are part of each CDR3. D genes are given only for firm matches. Only part of the rows carry a size: once, few, many, or a class if the clone is expanded.

D,V,size,J,DNA,CDR3
TRBD2,TRBV2,once,TRBJ2-1,TGTGCCAGCAGTGATTTCAGGACTAGCCCTTCCTACAATGAGCAGTTCTTC,CASSDFRTSPSYNEQFF
TRBD2,TRBV9,NA,TRBJ2-2,TGTGCCACCAGGGTAGCGGGTACCGGGGAGCTGTTTTTT,CATRVAGTGELFF
NA,TRBV6-6,NA,TRBJ2-7,TGTGCCAGCAGTCTGCTAATTGACGGGTCCTACGAGCAGTACTTC,CASSLLIDGSYEQYF
NA,TRBV7-8,NA,TRBJ1-3,TGTGCCAGCAGCTTATGGGTAGCAGACTCTGGAAACACCATATATTTT,CASSLWVADSGNTIYF
NA,TRBV27,NA,TRBJ1-1,TGTGCCAGCAGTTTATACAGAAACACTGAAGCTTTCTTT,CASSLYRNTEAFF
NA,TRBV5-8,NA,TRBJ2-5,TGTGCCAGCAGCTTGGCAATGCGGGAGACCCAGTACTTC,CASSLAMRETQYF
NA,TRBV9,NA,TRBJ2-1,TGTGCCAGCAGCGTAGACCCCCATGAGGATGAGCAGTTCTTC,CASSVDPHEDEQFF
TRBD1,TRBV7-7,NA,TRBJ2-2,TGTGCCAGCAGCTTAGGACAGGGGGCCGGGGAGCTGTTTTTT,CASSLGQGAGELFF
TRBD1,TRBV7-9,once,TRBJ1-4,TGTTCCAGCAGCTTATTGGCGGTGGACGGCGGGACAGGGGAAGAAAAACTGTTTTTT,CSSSLLAVDGGTGEEKLFF
NA,TRBV15,NA,TRBJ2-7,TGTGCCACCAGCAGAGAAGCTAGTTTCGTGTTCTCTCGGGAGCAGTACTTC,CATSREASFVFSREQYF
TRBD1,TRBV5-1,NA,TRBJ1-2,TGCGCCAGCAGCTTGAGAGGGGACAGGGCTCATGGCTACACCTTC,CASSLRGDRAHGYTF
TRBD1,TRBV6-1,NA,TRBJ1-4,TGTGCCAGCAGTGGGGGACAGGAGAATGAAAAACTGTTTTTT,CASSGGQENEKLFF
TRBD2,TRBV5-1,NA,TRBJ2-7,TGCGCCAGCAGAACCGTAGCGGGGTCCCTCTACGAGCAGTACTTC,CASRTVAGSLYEQYF
NA,TRBV10-2,NA,TRBJ1-6,TGCGCCAGCAGTGATGCAGGCAGAGAATATAATTCACCCCTCCACTTT,CASSDAGREYNSPLHF
NA,TRBV7-2,once,TRBJ2-6,TGTGCCAGCAGCTTTCTCCGTGGGGCCAACGTCCTGACTTTC,CASSFLRGANVLTF
NA,TRBV12-5,NA,TRBJ1-2,TGTGCTAGTGCCCAAGGGGCAGAAATTAACTATGGCTACACCTTC,CASAQGAEINYGYTF
NA,TRBV28,NA,TRBJ2-7,TGTGCCAGCAGTCCCCTACCTAACTACGAGCAGTACTTC,CASSPLPNYEQYF
TRBD1,TRBV18,NA,TRBJ2-5,TGTGCCAGCTCACCTTTGGGACAGAAAGAGACCCAGTACTTC,CASSPLGQKETQYF
NA,TRBV7-9,NA,TRBJ1-4,TGTGCCAGCAGCTTAGTCGGAACTAATGAAAAACTGTTTTTT,CASSLVGTNEKLFF
TRBD1,TRBV6-6,once,TRBJ2-7,TGTGCCAGCGGGGACAGGGGTCACTCCTACGAGCAGTACTTC,CASGDRGHSYEQYF
TRBD1,TRBV4-1,NA,TRBJ1-3,TGCGCCAGCAGTTCGTTGGGACAGGGACCCGCGGGTGGTGGAAACACCATATATTTT,CASSSLGQGPAGGGNTIYF
TRBD1,TRBV7-9,NA,TRBJ1-1,TGTGCCAGCAGTTACAGGGGCCCTGAAGCTTTCTTT,CASSYRGPEAFF
TRBD1,TRBV27,NA,TRBJ1-1,TGTGCCAGCAGTAGACCGGGCGGGGACAGGGTCACTGAAGCTTTCTTT,CASSRPGGDRVTEAFF
NA,TRBV5-6,NA,TRBJ2-5,TGTGCCAGCAGCTCTGACAGCAAACCTCAAGAGACCCAGTACTTC,CASSSDSKPQETQYF
NA,TRBV7-9,NA,TRBJ1-4,TGTGCCAGCAGCTTGAGTCAGGGTAGCGAAAAACTGTTTTTT,CASSLSQGSEKLFF
NA,TRBV6-6,NA,TRBJ2-5,TGTGCCAGCAGTTACCGAGAGACCCAGTACTTC,CASSYRETQYF
NA,TRBV7-3,NA,TRBJ1-2,TGTGCCAGCAGCCAGTACACCCCAGTCACAGGGAACTATGGCTACACCTTC,CASSQYTPVTGNYGYTF
NA,TRBV6-5,NA,TRBJ1-2,TGTGCCAGCAGTTTAACAGACAGCCTCTATGGCTACACCTTC,CASSLTDSLYGYTF
TRBD2,TRBV4-1,NA,TRBJ2-7,TGCGCCAGCAGCCAAGGACCCCTAGCGGGAGGGGTCGAGCAGTACTTC,CASSQGPLAGGVEQYF
TRBD1,TRBV15,NA,TRBJ1-5,TGTGCCACCAGCAGAGAGGACAGGGATAATCAGCCCCAGCATTTT,CATSREDRDNQPQHF